Sequencing of this T cell receptor beta chain was carried out in a study of cytomegalovirus exposure and HLA in healthy donors. Points from the study as a whole: Reportedly, fewer N-insertions than the roughly 700-donor mean appeared in an Asian-associated ancestry cluster in a later analysis.

Comment on this clone: The antigen is undetermined.

PCR primers comprised 60 Vbeta and 13 Jbeta primers. Profiled with immunoSEQ multiplex PCR; TCRdb holds only in-frame clones, not every one. This sample has under 200,000 clones, with 65% to 90% found just once. The length of the CDR3 is 14 residues. V was pared by 0 bases and J by 9 bases, with 3 bases of the junction left unmatched. From germline, CDR1 is SGHRS and CDR2 YFSETQ. The sample comprised PBMCs. This receptor was identified in a man between 50 and 59 years old in good health and CMV-seropositive. This sequence joins TRBV5-1 and TRBJ1-5; TRBD1 aligns across 10 bases. The CDR3 DNA is TGCGCCAGCAGCTTGGGACAGGGGGCTGGGCCCCAGCATTTT. Translated, it gives CASSLGQGAGPQHF.